This T cell receptor (beta chain) comes out of a study of blood T cell repertoires in COVID-19. The V gene's germline CDR1 is MGHRA and CDR2 YSYEKL. This CDR3 is 12 amino acids long. Libraries were prepared by immunoSEQ multiplex PCR; TCRdb keeps only in-frame clonotypes and omits some of them. The data contain about 220,000 clones, about 87% of them seen just once; the ten biggest clones take up about 2.6%. On this clone itself: One end of the junction is discordant with germline, which a read error may explain.

The sample consisted of PBMCs or T cells enriched from blood (not recorded which). This clonotype originated in a woman in her thirties who had recovered from COVID-19. The chain recombines TRBV4-1 with TRBJ2-7, with D unclear. CDR3 sequence (DNA): TGCGCCAGCAGCGAAGAAACACGTGGGCAGTACTTC. It translates to CASSEETRGQYF.